A single sample gave rise to the 26 T cell receptor beta chains below, sequenced in a study of patients and donors after allogeneic stem cell transplantation. In TCRdb, the RT-PCR reads were re-called with MiXCR into one record per CDR3 protein. This repertoire shows about 87,000 distinct CDR3 sequences, around 5% found once; its top ten account for 2.6%. Sequenced material: blood, either unsorted or a sorted T cell fraction (not recorded which). The receptors shown here come from a human donor who was either an allogeneic HSCT recipient or a stem cell or donor lymphocyte infusion donor (not recorded which). It is not recorded whose cells these are; they may come from a transplant donor.

At least ten counts were recorded for this clonotype. The chain uses TRBV5-1 and TRBJ2-7; 7 nucleotides line up with TRBD1. The junction had 6 bases not matched to a gene; V was cut back by 2 bases and J by 4 bases. Germline loops: CDR1 SGHRS, CDR2 YFSETQ. There are 14 residues in the CDR3. CDR3: CASSLTGTEYEQYF. The CDR3 region has the DNA TGCGCCAGCAGCTTAACCGGGACAGAGTACGAGCAGTACTTC.

This clonotype was seen more than once but under ten times. The chain carries TRBV9 and TRBJ2-5; D is unclear. Deletions cut 2 bases from V and 2 bases from J, with 10 bases between. The V gene's germline CDR1 is SGDLS and CDR2 YYNGEE. This CDR3 has 14 residues. The CDR3 spells CASSVGRIQETQYF. The CDR3 bases are TGTGCCAGCAGCGTCGGTAGAATACAAGAGACCCAGTACTTC. Full variable domain (remainder filled in from reference TRBV9 and TRBJ2-5): DSGVTQTPKHLITATGQRVTLRCSPRSGDLSVYWYQQSLDQGLQFLIQYYNGEERAKGNILERFSAQQFPDLHSELNLSSLELGDSALYFCASSVGRIQETQYFGPGTRLLVL.

This clonotype was counted ten times or more. This chain connects TRBV3-1 to TRBJ1-3; D remains unclear. With 1 base removed from V and 0 bases from J, the gap between germline ends came to 7 bases. This CDR3 is 15 amino acids long. Germline V gene data show CDR1 as LGHDT and CDR2 as YNNKEL (reference sequence). The CDR3 nucleotides are TGTGCCAGCAGCCAAGCGCGGACCTCTGGAAACACCATATATTTT. Its protein is CASSQARTSGNTIYF.

This clonotype was seen a handful of times. The CDR3 spells CASSLLGTFYEQYF. CDR3 DNA sequence: TGTGCCAGCAGCTTGTTGGGGACCTTTTACGAGCAGTACTTC. V and J are TRBV5-5 and TRBJ2-7, with D perhaps matching TRBD1 or TRBD2 (5 bases each). Germline CDR1 and CDR2: SGHKS and YYEKEE (reference sequence). Between the trimmed V and J ends, which lost 1 base and 4 bases, there was a span of 12 bases. The CDR3 is 14 residues long.

The J gene is TRBJ1-2, the V gene TRBV5-1; no clear D gene. The CDR3 is made up of 11 amino acids. Germline V gene data show CDR1 as SGHRS and CDR2 as YFSETQ. The ends were cut back, 0 bases at V and 10 bases at J, with 7 bases in the middle. CDR3 in amino acids: CASSLDEIYTF. The CDR3 coding sequence is TGCGCCAGCAGCTTGGATGAGATCTACACCTTC.

This CDR3 reads CASSMGGAFSYEQYF. DNA for the CDR3: TGTGCCAGCAGCATGGGGGGCGCGTTCTCCTACGAGCAGTACTTC. The chain uses TRBV5-8 and TRBJ2-7; D may be TRBD1 or TRBD2 (6 bases each). V was pared by 4 bases and J by 0 bases, with 14 bases between. The CDR3 is 15 amino acids. Germline V gene sequence: CDR1 SGHTS, CDR2 YDEGEE.

This clonotype was picked up many times. The CDR3 is CASSMTSGYEQYF. Here the CDR3 DNA reads TGTGCCAGTAGTATGACTAGCGGCTACGAGCAGTACTTC. The V gene is TRBV19, the J gene TRBJ2-7; 9 bases match TRBD2. This CDR3 spans 13 amino acids. J gave up 3 bases and V 3 bases, and 0 bases lay outside the gene matches. Germline CDR1 LNHDA, CDR2 SQIVND (reference sequence).

This clonotype showed up many times. This chain joins TRBV20-1 and TRBJ1-5, with D possibly matching TRBD1 (5 bases). CDR3 length equals 13 residues. The germline gives CDR1 DFQATT, CDR2 SNEGSKA (reference sequence). Trimming pared 3 bases from V and 9 bases from J, leaving 15 bases between. CDR3 coding DNA: TGCAGTGCTAGCGCCCAGGGACCGCGGCCCCAGCATTTT. Translating gives CSASAQGPRPQHF.

This clonotype is labeled medium-sized. The chain couples TRBV5-4 to TRBJ2-7; 9 nucleotides agree with TRBD2. This CDR3 has 15 amino acids. CDR1 and CDR2 from the germline V gene are SGHNT and YYREEE (reference sequence). V gave up 4 bases and J gave up 3 bases; unmatched junction bases: 8. CDR3 sequence reads: CASSITSGPYYEQYF. The CDR3 DNA reads as TGTGCCAGCAGCATAACTAGCGGGCCCTACTACGAGCAGTACTTC.

In this sample, this clonotype turned up many times. The chain joins TRBV12-3 or TRBV12-4 to TRBJ1-2; D gene ambiguous. Trimming left V 4 bases short and J 7 bases short, with 7 bases between. The CDR3 covers 11 residues. The CDR3 here is CASSYGTGYTF. CDR3 DNA: TGTGCCAGCAGTTACGGCACTGGCTACACCTTC.

This clonotype occurred many times. This rearrangement joins TRBV2 to TRBJ1-4; TRBD1 matches at 8 bases. Germline V gene data show CDR1 as SNHLY and CDR2 as FYNNEI. The CDR3 covers 12 residues. The CDR3 is CVTQGVGEKLFF. The CDR3 DNA sequence: TGTGTGACACAGGGGGTGGGGGAAAAACTGTTTTTT.

This clonotype came up many times. The V call is TRBV18, the J call TRBJ2-3; TRBD2 aligns across 7 bases. This CDR3 comprises 16 residues. Germline CDR1 reads KGHSH; CDR2 reads LQKENI. The J segment lost 1 base and the V segment lost 0 bases, leaving 4 bases of the junction unmatched. CDR3 in DNA: TGTGCCAGCTCACCACCTGGGAGGGGTCGCACAGATACGCAGTATTTT. It is translated as CASSPPGRGRTDTQYF. Supplemented by reference TRBV18 and TRBJ2-3, the full variable domain reads NAGVMQNPRHLVRRRGQEARLRCSPMKGHSHVYWYRQLPEEGLKFMVYLQKENIIDESGMPKERFSAEFPKEGPSILRIQQVVRGDSAAYFCASSPPGRGRTDTQYFGPGTRLTVL.

The sample holds many counts of this clonotype. This chain joins TRBV3-1 and TRBJ1-5; no reliable D call. Per germline, CDR1 LGHDT and CDR2 YNNKEL (reference sequence). Deletions cut 3 bases from V and 5 bases from J, with 11 bases between. CDR3 length equals 14 residues. The CDR3 DNA is TGTGCCAGCAGCCAGGGGTGGAAAGATCAGCCCCAGCATTTT. It codes for CASSQGWKDQPQHF.

The sample holds a few counts of this clonotype. The V call is TRBV6-1, the J call TRBJ1-5; D is unresolved. The V gene lost 5 bases and the J gene lost 3 bases, with 8 bases spanning the gap. Germline CDR1 is MNHNS and CDR2 is SASEGT. There are 13 residues in the CDR3. The CDR3 here is CASSRTYNQPQHF. The CDR3 DNA is TGTGCCAGCAGTCGGACGTACAATCAGCCCCAGCATTTT.

This clonotype was detected many times. The gene calls are TRBV11-1 and TRBJ1-5; 8 bases agree with TRBD1. The V segment lost 4 bases and the J segment 6 bases; nucleotides outside the gene matches: 2. Germline values: CDR1 SGHAT, CDR2 FQDESV (reference sequence). The CDR3 is 13 residues long. The CDR3 is CASSSDRAQPQHF. The CDR3 nucleotides read TGTGCCAGCAGCTCGGACAGGGCTCAGCCCCAGCATTTT.

This clonotype was seen at least ten times. The rearrangement links TRBV11-3 to TRBJ1-1; D might be TRBD1 (6 bases). CDR1 and CDR2 from the germline V gene are SGHNT and YENEEA. The CDR3 has 13 amino acids. V was cut by 5 bases and J by 5 bases, with 12 bases left in between. CDR3 DNA: TGTGCCAGCAGCGTCACAGGGAATACTGAAGCTTTCTTT. Encoded protein: CASSVTGNTEAFF.

This clonotype was observed a handful of times. This chain joins TRBV7-3 and TRBJ1-1; 7 bases fit TRBD1. CDR3 length: 14 amino acids. The germline CDR1 and CDR2 sequences are SGHTA and FQGTGA. The V segment lost 5 bases and the J segment 1 base; nucleotides outside the gene matches: 4. The CDR3 here is CASSTGQPNTEAFF. In DNA, the CDR3 is TGTGCCAGCAGCACGGGACAGCCGAACACTGAAGCTTTCTTT. The full variable domain, with the rest looked up from reference TRBV7-3 and TRBJ1-1, is GAGVSQTPSNKVTEKGKYVELRCDPISGHTALYWYRQSLGQGPEFLIYFQGTGAADDSGLPNDRFFAVRPEGSVSTLKIQRTERGDSAVYLCASSTGQPNTEAFFGQGTRLTVV.

This clonotype was seen repeatedly, ten times or more. The chain uses TRBV7-9 and TRBJ2-1; the D gene is possibly TRBD2 (6 bases). V was shortened by 5 bases and J by 8 bases, with 16 bases between the two germline ends. Germline V gene sequence: CDR1 SEHNR, CDR2 FQNEAQ (reference sequence). The CDR3 sequence is 14 residues long. CDR3 residues: CASSEYGSVDEQFF. CDR3 DNA: TGTGCCAGCAGCGAATACGGGAGTGTGGATGAGCAGTTCTTC.

This clonotype was seen ten or more times. The genes are TRBV28 and TRBJ1-2; D is perhaps TRBD1 (6 bases). Germline V gives CDR1 MDHEN, CDR2 SYDVKM. The V end lost 4 bases, the J end lost 4 bases, and 19 bases lay between the germline ends. The CDR3 runs to 16 residues. CDR3 sequence: CASSSYIRDTTYGYTF. CDR3 coding DNA: TGTGCCAGCAGTTCTTACATCCGGGACACCACCTATGGCTACACCTTC.

This chain uses TRBV19 with TRBJ2-7; 13 bases line up with TRBD2. The CDR3 spans 14 residues. J was trimmed by 3 bases and V by 6 bases; bases with no gene match: 2. CDR1 and CDR2 (germline): LNHDA, SQIVND (reference sequence). The CDR3 DNA follows: TGTGCCAGTAGGAGACTAGCGGGAGGCTACGAGCAGTACTTC. The encoded protein is CASRRLAGGYEQYF.

The J gene is TRBJ1-3, the V gene TRBV24-1; the D gene is possibly TRBD1 (5 bases). The CDR3 is 15 amino acids. CDR1 KGHDR and CDR2 SFDVKD come from the germline V gene. Trimming pared 3 bases from V and 4 bases from J, leaving 12 bases between. This CDR3 reads CATSDVGARGNTIYF. The CDR3 coding sequence is TGTGCCACCAGTGATGTCGGGGCGCGAGGAAACACCATATATTTT.

This clonotype has only a few counts. This sequence joins TRBV19 and TRBJ2-3; D is unresolved. This CDR3 spans 15 amino acids. Germline CDR1 and CDR2: LNHDA and SQIVND (reference sequence). The germline V and J ends were trimmed by 3 bases and 1 base, with 11 bases remaining between them. This CDR3 reads CASSMTNTRTDTQYF. The CDR3 coding sequence is TGTGCCAGTAGTATGACGAACACCCGCACAGATACGCAGTATTTT.

This clonotype was seen at least ten times. This sequence joins TRBV18 and TRBJ2-7; D is undetermined. The V gene lost 5 bases and the J gene lost 0 bases, with 11 bases spanning the gap. The CDR3 contains 14 residues. CDR1 and CDR2 (germline): KGHSH, LQKENI. The CDR3: CASSSTSGSYEQYF. For the CDR3, the DNA is TGTGCCAGCTCATCGACCAGTGGCTCCTACGAGCAGTACTTC.

The chain combines TRBV10-2 with TRBJ2-5; 11 nucleotides agree with TRBD1. The junction had 3 bases not matched to a gene; V was cut back by 5 bases and J by 7 bases. Germline CDR1 is WSHSY and CDR2 is SAAADI. The CDR3 sequence is 13 residues long. The CDR3 DNA follows: TGCGCCAGCAGTACGGGACAGGGGGTGACCCAGTACTTC. Amino acids: CASSTGQGVTQYF.

This clonotype was observed at least ten times. This chain links TRBV29-1 with TRBJ2-7; 7 nucleotides match TRBD2. V shed 6 bases and J 3 bases; nucleotides not matched to a gene: 11. This CDR3 has 14 amino acids. Germline CDR1 SQVTM, CDR2 ANQGSEA. CDR3 DNA sequence: TGCAGCGTGGCGGGAAGGGGAGGGAGCTACGAGCAGTACTTC. This encodes CSVAGRGGSYEQYF.

This clonotype was seen a handful of times. The chain couples TRBV4-1 to TRBJ1-5, with D perhaps matching TRBD1 (5 bases). Germline V gives CDR1 MGHRA, CDR2 YSYEKL. The CDR3 sequence is 17 residues long. Trimming stripped 0 bases from V and 4 bases from J, with 16 bases between. The DNA for the CDR3 is TGCGCCAGCAGCCAAGATTCCCCAGGGACCTATAATCAGCCCCAGCATTTT. Translation gives CASSQDSPGTYNQPQHF.